The 15 T cell receptor beta chains in this list originate from one sample, sequenced in a study of identical twins. MiXCR, run by TCRdb on the 5' RACE reads, gives a single entry per CDR3 protein. The profile shows roughly 540,000 distinct CDR3 sequences, 22% of them singletons. This sample also appeared in a second study, on T cells expressing NK-cell markers.

The source material was CD4+ T cells sorted from blood. The receptors derive from a woman between 18 and 29 years old in good health.

The genes are TRBV12-3 or TRBV12-4 and TRBJ2-3; TRBD2 matches 8 bases. Trimming cost V 5 bases and J 7 bases; bases outside gene matches: 11. There are 15 residues in the CDR3. CDR3 loop: CASSRSSGSRYTQYF. Written as DNA, the CDR3 is TGTGCCAGCAGTCGTTCTAGCGGGTCACGGTATACGCAGTATTTT.

This chain connects TRBV5-1 to TRBJ2-1; TRBD2 is a possible D gene (6 bases). The CDR3 runs to 12 residues. Looked up from germline, CDR1 is SGHRS and CDR2 is YFSETQ. V was trimmed by 5 bases and J by 7 bases, leaving 10 bases between them. DNA of the CDR3: TGCGCCAGCAGACCCGGAGGGAATGAGCAGTTCTTC. Residues: CASRPGGNEQFF. Filled out from reference TRBV5-1 and TRBJ2-1, the complete variable domain reads KAGVTQTPRYLIKTRGQQVTLSCSPISGHRSVSWYQQTPGQGLQFLFEYFSETQRNKGNFPGRFSGRQFSNSRSEMNVSTLELGDSALYLCASRPGGNEQFFGPGTRLTVL.

This clonotype has a handful of counts. The chain joins TRBV7-2 to TRBJ2-3; 9 positions agree with TRBD2. The length of the CDR3 is 14 residues. The germline CDR1 and CDR2 sequences are SGHTA and FQGNSA. V was clipped by 0 bases and J by 5 bases; unmatched bases: 0. The CDR3 region is CASSLAREGDTQYF. The DNA for the CDR3 is TGTGCCAGCAGCTTAGCGCGGGAGGGAGATACGCAGTATTTT.

There are a few counts of this clonotype. In DNA, the CDR3 is TGTGCCAGCAGCCAAGTTTCTACAGGAAGGCTAAGCTATGGCTACACCTTC. Encoded protein: CASSQVSTGRLSYGYTF. The chain has TRBV3-1 and TRBJ1-2; D perhaps matches TRBD1 (5 bases). This CDR3 spans 17 amino acids. Trimming removed 1 base from V and 4 bases from J, with 19 bases in between. The germline V gene encodes CDR1 LGHDT and CDR2 YNNKEL (reference sequence).

This clonotype was picked up many times. This chain connects TRBV3-1 to TRBJ1-1; perhaps TRBD1 as D (6 bases). Per the germline V gene, CDR1 is LGHDT and CDR2 is YNNKEL (reference sequence). This CDR3 contains 15 residues. The V end was cut by 4 bases, the J end by 11 bases, with 23 bases between. The CDR3 bases are TGTGCCAGCAGCCCATATGTTGCGTCGGGGGGCGCGGCTTTCTTT. Residues: CASSPYVASGGAAFF. Full variable domain (remainder filled in from reference TRBV3-1 and TRBJ1-1): DTAVSQTPKYLVTQMGNDKSIKCEQNLGHDTMYWYKQDSKKFLKIMFSYNNKELIINETVPNRFSPKSPDKAHLNLHINSLELGDSAVYFCASSPYVASGGAAFFGQGTRLTVV.

For the CDR3, the DNA is TGTGCCAGCAGCCAATTGGACAGGTGGACTGAAGCTTTCTTT. Translation: CASSQLDRWTEAFF. The rearrangement joins TRBV11-3 to TRBJ1-1; 7 nucleotides match TRBD1. The CDR3 is 14 amino acids. From germline, CDR1 is SGHNT and CDR2 YENEEA. With V trimmed by 5 bases and J by 5 bases, 8 bases remained unmatched.

The chain links TRBV5-1 to TRBJ1-1; 9 bases fit TRBD1. CDR1 is SGHRS, CDR2 YFSETQ, per germline. This CDR3 has 12 amino acids. V trimming: 4 bases; J trimming: 8 bases; junction bases outside the gene matches: 3. Here the CDR3 reads CASSPGQGEAFF. CDR3 sequence (DNA): TGCGCCAGCAGCCCCGGACAGGGGGAAGCTTTCTTT.

This chain uses TRBV12-3 or TRBV12-4 with TRBJ1-1; D is possibly TRBD1 (5 bases). Trimming took 6 bases from V and 4 from J, leaving 12 bases between them. This CDR3 contains 13 residues. The CDR3 DNA reads as TGTGCCAGCAGGAGGGGACGAAGCACTGAAGCTTTCTTT. Protein product: CASRRGRSTEAFF.

This clonotype has a single count. The chain links TRBV11-3 to TRBJ2-2; tentatively, D is TRBD2 (6 bases). The CDR3 is 16 amino acids. The V end was cut by 6 bases, the J end by 2 bases, with 16 bases between. CDR1 is SGHNT and CDR2 is YENEEA in the germline V gene. CDR3 nucleotides: TGTGCCAGCAGGGGGACTCGGGGCCACAACACCGGGGAGCTGTTTTTT. It encodes CASRGTRGHNTGELFF.

The chain joins TRBV25-1 to TRBJ1-2; D is uncertain. This CDR3 is built from 13 residues. CDR1 and CDR2 from the germline V gene are MGHDK and SYGVNS. V lost 5 bases to trimming and J lost 11 bases, with 18 bases between them. CDR3 amino acids: CASSNWDLAGYTF. CDR3 nucleotides: TGTGCCAGCAGTAATTGGGATCTTGCCGGATACACCTTC.

The CDR3 nucleotides are TGTGCCAGCAGTATGGGCGGCTATACTGAAAAACTGTTTTTT. Protein sequence: CASSMGGYTEKLFF. The rearrangement links TRBV6-1 to TRBJ1-4, with no clear D. The CDR3 extends over 14 amino acids. Trimming took off 5 bases at V and 7 bases at J, with 14 bases between the two ends. Germline lookup yields CDR1 MNHNS and CDR2 SASEGT.

This clonotype was observed a few times. This rearrangement joins TRBV7-9 to TRBJ2-3; D gene uncertain. The CDR3 sequence is 16 residues long. Germline V lookup: CDR1 SEHNR, CDR2 FQNEAQ (reference sequence). Trimming stripped 5 bases from V and 3 bases from J, with 18 bases between. DNA for the CDR3: TGTGCCAGCAGCGTTGACCGGGCCCCGAGGACAGATACGCAGTATTTT. Amino acid sequence: CASSVDRAPRTDTQYF.

V usage is TRBV12-3 or TRBV12-4 and J usage is TRBJ2-7; 11 nucleotides align to TRBD1. The CDR3 is 15 amino acids. V trimming: 3 bases; J trimming: 5 bases; junction bases outside the gene matches: 6. CDR3: CASSFGTGGSNEQYF. The CDR3 nucleotides are TGTGCCAGCAGTTTCGGGACAGGGGGTTCTAACGAGCAGTACTTC.

This sequence joins TRBV7-9 and TRBJ2-1; 9 bases are a match to TRBD1. CDR1 SEHNR and CDR2 FQNEAQ come from the germline V gene (reference sequence). The CDR3 extends over 15 amino acids. Trimming took 4 bases from V and 6 from J; bases not matched to a gene: 7. The CDR3 loop reads CASSYRDRALNEQFF. The CDR3 DNA is TGTGCCAGCAGCTACCGGGACAGGGCGCTCAATGAGCAGTTCTTC. Full variable domain (rest looked up from reference TRBV7-9 and TRBJ2-1): DTGVSQNPRHKITKRGQNVTFRCDPISEHNRLYWYRQTLGQGPEFLTYFQNEAQLEKSRLLSDRFSAERPKGSFSTLEIQRTEQGDSAMYLCASSYRDRALNEQFFGPGTRLTVL.

As concerns this clonotype: It may be a read error: a sequence one base away is much more abundant. For the CDR3, the DNA is TGCTGTGCTAGACAGTTGACTAGCGGGAGTTACAATGAGCAGTTCTTC. This sequence encodes CCARQLTSGSYNEQFF. The rearrangement links TRBV20-1 to TRBJ2-1; 12 bases are shared with TRBD2. Looked up from germline, CDR1 is DFQATT and CDR2 is SNEGSKA (reference sequence). CDR3 length: 16 amino acids.